A selection of T cell receptor beta chains follows, all from one sample in a study of cytomegalovirus exposure and HLA in healthy donors. Data came from immunoSEQ multiplex PCR; TCRdb stores just in-frame clones and leaves some out. The sample contains about 120,000 clones, around 10% of which appear only once. Material for sequencing was PBMCs. The source of these receptors is a man between 25 and 39 years old in good health and CMV-seronegative. CDR3s include the opening cysteine and the closing phenylalanine or tryptophan. A D gene is named only where the DNA matches it firmly. A clone size is listed for some rows: how often the clone was seen (once, few, many), or a class if it is expanded.

J gene: TRBJ1-1
D gene: NA
clone size: few
V gene: TRBV19
CDR3 protein: CASSSPGERTEAFF
CDR3 DNA: TGTGCCAGTAGCAGCCCAGGGGAGCGGACTGAAGCTTTCTTT

J gene: TRBJ2-7
D gene: TRBD1
clone size: NA
V gene: TRBV11-2
CDR3 protein: CASSLGQGETYEQYF
CDR3 DNA: TGTGCCAGCAGCCTCGGACAGGGGGAAACTTACGAGCAGTACTTC

J gene: TRBJ2-7
D gene: NA
clone size: few
V gene: TRBV25-1
CDR3 protein: CASSEYDSAYEQYF
CDR3 DNA: TGTGCCAGCAGTGAATACGACAGTGCCTACGAGCAGTACTTC

J gene: TRBJ2-7
D gene: NA
clone size: NA
V gene: TRBV18
CDR3 protein: CASSPVGAYEQYF
CDR3 DNA: TGTGCCAGCTCACCGGTGGGAGCTTACGAGCAGTACTTC

J gene: TRBJ2-7
D gene: TRBD2
clone size: NA
V gene: TRBV14
CDR3 protein: CASSPIYLAGGDEQYF
CDR3 DNA: TGTGCCAGCAGCCCAATCTATCTAGCGGGCGGCGACGAGCAGTACTTC

J gene: TRBJ2-3
D gene: TRBD1
clone size: NA
V gene: TRBV6-5
CDR3 protein: CASRGTVINTQYF
CDR3 DNA: TGTGCCAGCAGAGGGACAGTGATCAATACGCAGTATTTT

J gene: TRBJ2-1
D gene: NA
clone size: few
V gene: TRBV4-3
CDR3 protein: CASSRYVGAVSYNEQFF
CDR3 DNA: TGCGCCAGCAGCCGGTACGTTGGGGCTGTTTCCTACAATGAGCAGTTCTTC

J gene: TRBJ2-5
D gene: NA
clone size: NA
V gene: TRBV21-1
CDR3 protein: CASSKVGGAQYF
CDR3 DNA: TGTGCCAGCAGCAAAGTAGGGGGGGCCCAGTACTTC

J gene: TRBJ2-4
D gene: NA
clone size: NA
V gene: TRBV9
CDR3 protein: CASSVALQGGQNIQYF
CDR3 DNA: TGTGCCAGCAGCGTAGCTTTGCAGGGAGGCCAAAACATTCAGTACTTC

J gene: TRBJ2-5
D gene: NA
clone size: NA
V gene: TRBV28
CDR3 protein: CASSSLGKGETQYF
CDR3 DNA: TGTGCCAGCAGTTCACTCGGAAAGGGGGAGACCCAGTACTTC

J gene: TRBJ1-2
D gene: TRBD1
clone size: few
V gene: TRBV5-1
CDR3 protein: CASSLAGQANYGYTF
CDR3 DNA: TGCGCCAGCAGCTTGGCCGGACAGGCTAACTATGGCTACACCTTC

J gene: TRBJ1-5
D gene: TRBD1
clone size: NA
V gene: TRBV19
CDR3 protein: CASIRTGTSNQPQHF
CDR3 DNA: TGTGCCAGTATCAGGACAGGAACAAGCAATCAGCCCCAGCATTTT

J gene: TRBJ2-2
D gene: TRBD1
clone size: few
V gene: TRBV27
CDR3 protein: CASSWSGTANTGELFF
CDR3 DNA: TGTGCCAGCAGTTGGTCCGGGACAGCAAACACCGGGGAGCTGTTTTTT

J gene: TRBJ2-7
D gene: TRBD2
clone size: NA
V gene: TRBV19
CDR3 protein: CASSVTSGQIYEQYF
CDR3 DNA: TGTGCCAGTAGTGTTACTAGCGGGCAGATCTACGAGCAGTACTTC

J gene: TRBJ2-5
D gene: NA
clone size: NA
V gene: TRBV11-2
CDR3 protein: CASSFGGIQETQYF
CDR3 DNA: TGTGCCAGCAGCTTCGGAGGGATCCAAGAGACCCAGTACTTC

J gene: TRBJ1-5
D gene: TRBD1
clone size: few
V gene: TRBV28
CDR3 protein: CASSPGTGPPQHF
CDR3 DNA: TGTGCCAGCAGCCCCGGGACAGGCCCGCCCCAGCATTTT

J gene: TRBJ2-7
D gene: TRBD2
clone size: NA
V gene: TRBV27
CDR3 protein: CASSFAGTSGNSYEQYF
CDR3 DNA: TGTGCCAGCAGTTTTGCCGGGACTAGCGGGAACTCCTACGAGCAGTACTTC

J gene: TRBJ1-6
D gene: NA
clone size: NA
V gene: TRBV6-1
CDR3 protein: CASSEGTDQGSPLHF
CDR3 DNA: TGTGCCAGCAGTGAAGGGACAGATCAAGGCTCACCCCTCCACTTT

J gene: TRBJ2-3
D gene: NA
clone size: few
V gene: TRBV30
CDR3 protein: CAWSQKGPSMNTQYF
CDR3 DNA: TGTGCCTGGAGTCAAAAGGGGCCTTCGATGAATACGCAGTATTTT

J gene: TRBJ1-6
D gene: TRBD1
clone size: few
V gene: TRBV4-1
CDR3 protein: CASSQERGQNSPLHF
CDR3 DNA: TGCGCCAGCAGCCAAGAGAGGGGGCAAAATTCACCCCTCCACTTT

J gene: TRBJ2-3
D gene: NA
clone size: few
V gene: TRBV18
CDR3 protein: CASSPEGRRVTDTQYF
CDR3 DNA: TGTGCCAGCTCACCCGAGGGGCGGAGGGTCACAGATACGCAGTATTTT

J gene: TRBJ2-7
D gene: TRBD2
clone size: few
V gene: TRBV30
CDR3 protein: CAWMPSGRYEQYF
CDR3 DNA: TGTGCCTGGATGCCTAGCGGGAGGTACGAGCAGTACTTC

J gene: TRBJ2-7
D gene: NA
clone size: few
V gene: TRBV30
CDR3 protein: CAWSVGSYEQYF
CDR3 DNA: TGTGCCTGGAGTGTAGGGAGCTACGAGCAGTACTTC

J gene: TRBJ1-1
D gene: NA
clone size: NA
V gene: TRBV5-4
CDR3 protein: CASSVGLRNTEAFF
CDR3 DNA: TGTGCCAGCAGCGTGGGACTGCGGAACACTGAAGCTTTCTTT

J gene: TRBJ1-1
D gene: NA
clone size: NA
V gene: TRBV29-1
CDR3 protein: CSVTLRRVLNTEAFF
CDR3 DNA: TGCAGCGTCACCCTGCGACGGGTCCTGAACACTGAAGCTTTCTTT

J gene: TRBJ2-6
D gene: TRBD2
clone size: few
V gene: TRBV7-2
CDR3 protein: CASSLHASGARGANVLTF
CDR3 DNA: TGTGCCAGCAGCTTACATGCTAGCGGGGCTAGGGGGGCCAACGTCCTGACTTTC

J gene: TRBJ2-5
D gene: TRBD2
clone size: NA
V gene: TRBV5-1
CDR3 protein: CASSLIPSGGAYLETQYF
CDR3 DNA: TGCGCCAGCAGCTTGATACCGTCCGGGGGGGCCTACCTAGAGACCCAGTACTTC

J gene: TRBJ2-3
D gene: TRBD2
clone size: NA
V gene: TRBV7-2
CDR3 protein: CASSVSSGRKTDTQYF
CDR3 DNA: TGTGCCAGCAGCGTATCTAGCGGGAGGAAGACAGATACGCAGTATTTT

J gene: TRBJ2-7
D gene: NA
clone size: NA
V gene: TRBV2
CDR3 protein: CASRRGSYEQYF
CDR3 DNA: TGTGCCAGCAGAAGGGGCTCCTACGAGCAGTACTTC

J gene: TRBJ2-3
D gene: TRBD2
clone size: NA
V gene: TRBV7-6
CDR3 protein: CASSLGGSGVTTDTQYF
CDR3 DNA: TGTGCCAGCAGCCTAGGAGGTAGCGGGGTTACCACAGATACGCAGTATTTT

J gene: TRBJ2-7
D gene: NA
clone size: NA
V gene: TRBV28
CDR3 protein: CASSDLTSLATVYF
CDR3 DNA: TGTGCCAGCAGTGATTTAACTAGCCTTGCAACCGTGTACTTC

J gene: TRBJ2-7
D gene: NA
clone size: NA
V gene: TRBV13
CDR3 protein: CASSWAGRGAGEQYF
CDR3 DNA: TGTGCCAGCAGCTGGGCGGGACGGGGGGCGGGCGAGCAGTACTTC

J gene: TRBJ2-5
D gene: TRBD1
clone size: NA
V gene: TRBV28
CDR3 protein: CASSLPGTGKETQYF
CDR3 DNA: TGTGCCAGCAGTTTACCCGGGACAGGGAAAGAGACCCAGTACTTC

J gene: TRBJ2-7
D gene: TRBD2
clone size: NA
V gene: TRBV5-4
CDR3 protein: CASSPGTSGRSHEQYF
CDR3 DNA: TGTGCCAGCAGCCCGGGGACTAGCGGGAGATCCCACGAGCAGTACTTC

J gene: TRBJ2-5
D gene: NA
clone size: few
V gene: TRBV21-1
CDR3 protein: CASSEKTGPFYQETQYF
CDR3 DNA: TGTGCCAGCAGTGAAAAGACAGGTCCCTTTTACCAAGAGACCCAGTACTTC

J gene: TRBJ2-7
D gene: TRBD2
clone size: NA
V gene: TRBV2
CDR3 protein: CAMTSGVYEQYF
CDR3 DNA: TGTGCCATGACTAGCGGGGTATACGAGCAGTACTTC

J gene: TRBJ1-6
D gene: TRBD1
clone size: NA
V gene: TRBV4-2
CDR3 protein: CASSQAGQGSWNSPLHF
CDR3 DNA: TGTGCCAGCAGCCAAGCAGGACAGGGATCGTGGAATTCACCCCTCCACTTT

J gene: TRBJ2-1
D gene: NA
clone size: NA
V gene: TRBV29-1
CDR3 protein: CSVAGQEYNEQFF
CDR3 DNA: TGCAGCGTTGCAGGGCAGGAGTACAATGAGCAGTTCTTC

J gene: TRBJ2-7
D gene: TRBD1
clone size: NA
V gene: TRBV28
CDR3 protein: CASSYQTGAGSYEQYF
CDR3 DNA: TGTGCCAGCAGTTATCAAACAGGGGCAGGGTCCTACGAGCAGTACTTC

J gene: TRBJ2-5
D gene: TRBD1
clone size: few
V gene: TRBV19
CDR3 protein: CASSISAQGAQETQYF
CDR3 DNA: TGTGCCAGTAGTATCTCCGCCCAGGGGGCGCAAGAGACCCAGTACTTC

J gene: TRBJ1-3
D gene: NA
clone size: NA
V gene: TRBV11-2
CDR3 protein: CASSLGAFSGNTIYF
CDR3 DNA: TGTGCCAGCAGCTTGGGCGCGTTCTCTGGAAACACCATATATTTT

J gene: TRBJ1-5
D gene: NA
clone size: NA
V gene: TRBV6-1
CDR3 protein: CASSEGQANQPQHF
CDR3 DNA: TGTGCCAGCAGTGAAGGGCAGGCGAATCAGCCCCAGCATTTT

J gene: TRBJ2-7
D gene: TRBD1
clone size: NA
V gene: TRBV5-1
CDR3 protein: CASSLDRGGYEQYF
CDR3 DNA: TGCGCCAGCAGCTTGGACAGGGGCGGCTACGAGCAGTACTTC

J gene: TRBJ2-7
D gene: TRBD2
clone size: NA
V gene: TRBV19
CDR3 protein: CASSRTSGSYEQYF
CDR3 DNA: TGTGCCAGTAGCCGGACTAGCGGATCCTACGAGCAGTACTTC

J gene: TRBJ2-5
D gene: NA
clone size: NA
V gene: TRBV27
CDR3 protein: CASSGRLTGGRAEETQYF
CDR3 DNA: TGTGCCAGCTCCGGACGGTTAACTGGCGGGCGCGCTGAAGAGACCCAGTACTTC

J gene: TRBJ1-2
D gene: TRBD1
clone size: few
V gene: TRBV30
CDR3 protein: CAWDGDRSNYGYTF
CDR3 DNA: TGTGCCTGGGATGGGGACAGAAGTAACTATGGCTACACCTTC

J gene: TRBJ1-5
D gene: TRBD1
clone size: few
V gene: TRBV27
CDR3 protein: CASSFSGGQPQHF
CDR3 DNA: TGTGCCAGCAGTTTCTCAGGGGGCCAGCCCCAGCATTTT

J gene: TRBJ1-1
D gene: NA
clone size: NA
V gene: TRBV7-3
CDR3 protein: CASSPISELYTEAFF
CDR3 DNA: TGTGCCAGCAGCCCCATCTCCGAGCTTTACACTGAAGCTTTCTTT

J gene: TRBJ2-6
D gene: TRBD1
clone size: few
V gene: TRBV11-3
CDR3 protein: CASSTDRGRFGANVLTF
CDR3 DNA: TGTGCCAGCAGCACCGACAGGGGGCGGTTCGGGGCCAACGTCCTGACTTTC